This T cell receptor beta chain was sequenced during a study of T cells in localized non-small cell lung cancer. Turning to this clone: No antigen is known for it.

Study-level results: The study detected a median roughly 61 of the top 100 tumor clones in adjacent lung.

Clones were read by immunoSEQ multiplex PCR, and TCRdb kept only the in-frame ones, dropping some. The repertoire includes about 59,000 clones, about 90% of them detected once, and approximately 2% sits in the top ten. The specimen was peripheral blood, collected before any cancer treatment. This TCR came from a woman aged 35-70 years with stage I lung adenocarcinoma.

This CDR3 is CASRLTGPYGYTF. For the CDR3, the DNA is TGTGCCAGCAGATTAACAGGCCCCTATGGCTACACCTTC. The chain links TRBV6-5 to TRBJ1-2; TRBD1 might be the D (5 bases). V was trimmed by 6 bases and J by 4 bases, leaving 12 bases between them. Germline V gene sequence: CDR1 MNHEY, CDR2 SVGAGI. This CDR3 comprises 13 residues.